The 18 T cell receptor beta chains below were found in one sample sequenced in a study of human T cells and chemical hapten exposure. A single record per CDR3 protein comes from TCRdb applying MiXCR to the RACE reads. The table shows about 40,000 distinct CDR3 sequences, with 3% to 3.5% occurring only once. The time point was: patch test 2, 6 weeks after DPC sensitization. Treatment here: therapeutic diphenylcyclopropenone sensitization with weekly scalp DPC. The specimen was whole blood, collected in connection with sensitization to the hapten diphenylcyclopropenone (DPC). The receptors were gathered from a man in his forties or fifties with alopecia areata. Some clones in this sample may be carry-over from other donors' samples.

This clonotype was observed at least ten times. The chain combines TRBV7-9 with TRBJ2-7, with D possibly matching TRBD1 (5 bases). The length of the CDR3 is 12 residues. Germline loops: CDR1 SEHNR, CDR2 FQNEAQ (reference sequence). The V and J ends lost 1 base and 12 bases respectively, with 13 bases between them. As DNA, the CDR3 is TGTGCCAGCAGCTTAGTGGTCAGACAGCTGTACTTC. Its translation is CASSLVVRQLYF.

This clonotype was counted ten times or more. The V and J genes are TRBV5-1 and TRBJ2-3, with unresolved D. The CDR3 loop spans 14 amino acids. Germline loops: CDR1 SGHRS, CDR2 YFSETQ. V gave up 0 bases and J gave up 2 bases, with 7 bases separating them. CDR3 sequence: CASSLDSNTDTQYF. CDR3 sequence (DNA): TGCGCCAGCAGCTTGGACTCGAACACAGATACGCAGTATTTT.

This clonotype was seen a handful of times. This chain connects TRBV3-1 to TRBJ2-2, with D tentatively TRBD1 or TRBD2 (5 bases each). CDR1 LGHDT and CDR2 YNNKEL come from the germline V gene (reference sequence). The germline V and J ends were trimmed by 7 bases and 0 bases, with 15 bases remaining between them. CDR3 length equals 16 residues. CDR3 sequence: CASTRRDGANTGELFF. CDR3 nucleotides: TGTGCCAGCACCCGCCGGGACGGTGCGAACACCGGGGAGCTGTTTTTT. Drawing the rest from reference TRBV3-1 and TRBJ2-2, the complete variable domain is DTAVSQTPKYLVTQMGNDKSIKCEQNLGHDTMYWYKQDSKKFLKIMFSYNNKELIINETVPNRFSPKSPDKAHLNLHINSLELGDSAVYFCASTRRDGANTGELFFGEGSRLTVL.

This clonotype was counted ten times or more. The chain couples TRBV29-1 to TRBJ2-6, with no clear D. Trimming took 3 bases from V and 2 from J, leaving 5 bases between them. The CDR3 covers 13 residues. CDR1 and CDR2 (germline): SQVTM, ANQGSEA. CDR3 protein: CSVDSAGANVLTF. In nucleotides, the CDR3 is TGCAGCGTTGACAGTGCTGGGGCCAACGTCCTGACTTTC.

The V and J genes are TRBV27 and TRBJ1-5; maybe TRBD1 (5 bases). The V gene lost 4 bases and the J gene lost 6 bases, with 19 bases spanning the gap. CDR3 length equals 16 residues. In germline, CDR1 is MNHEY, CDR2 SMNVEV (reference sequence). The CDR3 nucleotides read TGTGCCAGCAGTTCCCTCCAGGCGGGGGTGGGTCAGCCCCAGCATTTT. This gives the protein CASSSLQAGVGQPQHF.

This chain links TRBV19 with TRBJ2-1; TRBD1 or TRBD2 may be the D gene (5 bases each). Trimming removed 9 bases at V and 5 bases at J, with 17 bases between. The germline CDR1 and CDR2 sequences are LNHDA and SQIVND (reference sequence). The CDR3 runs 14 residues. CDR3 sequence: CASAPGTGNNEQFF. DNA of the CDR3: TGTGCCAGCGCACCCGGGACGGGAAACAATGAGCAGTTCTTC.

The table lists this clonotype with many counts. The J gene is TRBJ2-7, the V gene TRBV5-4, with D possibly matching TRBD2 (5 bases). CDR1 is SGHNT and CDR2 is YYREEE in the germline V gene (reference sequence). V shed 4 bases and J shed 0 bases, with 11 bases lying between them. The length of the CDR3 is 14 residues. In DNA form, the CDR3 reads TGTGCCAGCAGCAGTAGAGGGAGCTCCTACGAGCAGTACTTC. Protein sequence: CASSSRGSSYEQYF.

In this sample, this clonotype turned up many times. The rearrangement links TRBV27 to TRBJ2-7; 12 nucleotides align to TRBD1. After removal of 6 bases from V and 5 bases from J, the junction contained 5 bases not matched to a gene. The length of the CDR3 is 14 residues. The germline V gene has CDR1 MNHEY and CDR2 SMNVEV (reference sequence). The CDR3 loop is CASSRDRGPHEQYF. In DNA form, the CDR3 reads TGTGCCAGCAGCCGGGACAGGGGGCCACACGAGCAGTACTTC.

Many counts were recorded for this clonotype. J is TRBJ2-1 and V is TRBV7-3; D remains ambiguous. The CDR3 has 15 amino acids. Germline V gene lookup returns CDR1 SGHTA and CDR2 FQGTGA. Trimming shortened V by 2 bases and J by 7 bases, and 15 bases separated the two germline ends. The CDR3 DNA sequence: TGTGCCAGCAGCTTAGGCCCCACAACCGGGAATGAGCAGTTCTTC. Its translation is CASSLGPTTGNEQFF. The variable domain in full, with the rest retrieved from reference TRBV7-3 and TRBJ2-1, is GAGVSQTPSNKVTEKGKYVELRCDPISGHTALYWYRQSLGQGPEFLIYFQGTGAADDSGLPNDRFFAVRPEGSVSTLKIQRTERGDSAVYLCASSLGPTTGNEQFFGPGTRLTVL.

In this sample, this clonotype turned up many times. V is TRBV24-1 and J is TRBJ1-5; the D is unclear. The CDR3 spans 12 residues. Germline V gene sequence: CDR1 KGHDR, CDR2 SFDVKD. Trimming stripped 2 bases from V and 5 bases from J, with 3 bases between. The CDR3 reads CATSDWDQPQHF. Written as DNA, the CDR3 is TGTGCCACCAGTGATTGGGATCAGCCCCAGCATTTT.

This clonotype was seen ten or more times. This chain joins TRBV5-1 and TRBJ2-3; D unresolved. Germline V gene data show CDR1 as SGHRS and CDR2 as YFSETQ. Trimming shortened V by 0 bases and J by 2 bases, and 7 bases separated the two germline ends. This CDR3 has 14 residues. The DNA of the CDR3 is TGCGCCAGCAGCTTGGGAGGATTCACAGATACGCAGTATTTT. This codes for CASSLGGFTDTQYF.

At least ten counts were recorded for this clonotype. The chain recombines TRBV19 with TRBJ2-1, with D perhaps matching TRBD2 (5 bases). Germline-derived CDR1 and CDR2 are LNHDA and SQIVND (reference sequence). Trimming removed 2 bases from V and 4 bases from J, with 12 bases in between. The CDR3 is made up of 15 amino acids. The CDR3: CASSITRGEYNEQFF. The CDR3 DNA sequence: TGTGCCAGTAGTATAACCCGGGGAGAGTACAATGAGCAGTTCTTC.

This clonotype was counted ten times or more. V and J are TRBV7-8 and TRBJ2-7; D might be TRBD1 or TRBD2, each matching 5 bases. CDR3 length: 13 residues. V was cut by 5 bases and J by 2 bases, with 10 bases left in between. CDR1 and CDR2 (germline): SGHVS, FQNEAQ. The CDR3 DNA sequence: TGTGCCAGCAGCCCGGGGCGAACCTACGAGCAGTACTTC. Translating gives CASSPGRTYEQYF.

The rearrangement links TRBV5-1 to TRBJ2-1; weak D call: TRBD1 (8 bases). V was clipped by 4 bases and J by 8 bases, with 22 bases between them. Germline V gene data show CDR1 as SGHRS and CDR2 as YFSETQ. CDR3 length equals 16 residues. The CDR3 sequence: CASSLQGGPKGDEQFF. The CDR3 nucleotides are TGCGCCAGCAGCCTACAGGGGGGGCCTAAGGGGGATGAGCAGTTCTTC. The variable domain in full, with the rest retrieved from reference TRBV5-1 and TRBJ2-1, is KAGVTQTPRYLIKTRGQQVTLSCSPISGHRSVSWYQQTPGQGLQFLFEYFSETQRNKGNFPGRFSGRQFSNSRSEMNVSTLELGDSALYLCASSLQGGPKGDEQFFGPGTRLTVL.

This clonotype was counted only a few times. J is TRBJ2-1 and V is TRBV11-3, with D perhaps TRBD2 (5 bases). Germline assignment: CDR1 SGHNT and CDR2 YENEEA. Trimming pared 2 bases from V and 10 bases from J, leaving 6 bases between. There are 11 residues in the CDR3. The CDR3 DNA reads TGTGCCAGCAGCTTATCGGGGGAGCAGTTCTTC. It encodes CASSLSGEQFF.

In this sample, this clonotype is medium-sized. The chain links TRBV10-3 to TRBJ2-7, with D possibly TRBD1 on 5 matching bases. The germline V gene encodes CDR1 ENHRY and CDR2 SYGVKD. This CDR3 has 15 residues. V was pared by 8 bases and J by 2 bases, with 19 bases between. The CDR3 DNA sequence: TGTGCCATCTCCCAGGGCTCTCGTATAACCTACGAGCAGTACTTC. This gives the protein CAISQGSRITYEQYF.

This clonotype occurred many times. The chain's CDR3 is CAWSAGTVRMHGYTF. The CDR3 nucleotides are TGTGCCTGGAGTGCCGGGACAGTGAGAATGCATGGCTACACCTTC. The chain carries TRBV30 and TRBJ1-2; 7 nucleotides align to TRBD1. Germline-derived CDR1 and CDR2 are GTSNPN and SVGIG (reference sequence). With V trimmed by 1 base and J by 6 bases, 11 bases remained unmatched. There are 15 residues in the CDR3. The full variable domain, with the rest looked up from reference TRBV30 and TRBJ1-2, is SQTIHQWPATLVQPVGSPLSLECTVEGTSNPNLYWYRQAAGRGLQLLFYSVGIGQISSEVPQNLSASRPQDRQFILSSKKLLLSDSGFYLCAWSAGTVRMHGYTFGSGTRLTVV.

There are many counts of this clonotype. This chain uses TRBV7-2 with TRBJ2-1, with no clear D. The CDR3 is 15 amino acids. Deletions cut 2 bases from V and 7 bases from J, with 15 bases between. Germline V gene data show CDR1 as SGHTA and CDR2 as FQGNSA. The CDR3 DNA reads as TGTGCCAGCAGCTTAAGATCCTCCCCCAGAAATGAGCAGTTCTTC. It translates to CASSLRSSPRNEQFF.